Each of the 15 T cell receptor beta chains below was sequenced from the same sample in a study of T cells in tuberculosis. Sequenced by immunoSEQ multiplex PCR; TCRdb stores in-frame clones only, minus some. There are approximately 30,000 clones in the sample; around 92% occur only once, and more than 6.5% lies in the top ten. Sequenced input: PBMCs. The receptors stem from a donor aged 5 to 30 with latent tuberculosis or without tuberculosis infection. Some clones in this sample may be carry-over from other donors' samples.

The chain carries TRBV30 and TRBJ2-1; 10 nucleotides agree with TRBD1. V lost 5 bases, J lost 1 base, and 8 bases stayed unmatched. Germline CDR1 and CDR2: GTSNPN and SVGIG (reference sequence). The CDR3 has 16 residues. The CDR3 coding sequence is TGTGCCTGGGGGACAGGGGCGCCAGGATCCTACAATGAGCAGTTCTTC. Encoded protein: CAWGTGAPGSYNEQFF.

This chain joins TRBV2 and TRBJ2-3; TRBD2 matches at 15 bases. V dropped 6 bases and J dropped 2; count of bases not matched to a gene: 6. The CDR3 runs 17 residues. Germline values: CDR1 SNHLY, CDR2 FYNNEI. This CDR3 is CASSGLAGGQDTDTQYF. CDR3 DNA: TGTGCCAGCAGCGGACTAGCGGGAGGGCAGGACACAGATACGCAGTATTTT.

The V gene is TRBV2, the J gene TRBJ2-3; TRBD1 might be the D (6 bases). CDR3 length: 14 amino acids. CDR1 is SNHLY, CDR2 FYNNEI, per germline. V was clipped by 8 bases and J by 0 bases, with 12 bases between them. The CDR3 coding sequence is TGTGCCAGCGACAAGGGGGTGAGCACAGATACGCAGTATTTT. Its translation: CASDKGVSTDTQYF.

V usage is TRBV7-9 and J usage is TRBJ2-3; 10 bases match TRBD2. The germline V gene has CDR1 SEHNR and CDR2 FQNEAQ (reference sequence). The CDR3 contains 15 residues. With V trimmed by 5 bases and J by 2 bases, 4 bases remained unmatched. Here the CDR3 reads CASSIGLAATDTQYF. CDR3 bases: TGTGCCAGCAGCATTGGACTAGCGGCCACAGATACGCAGTATTTT.

The gene calls are TRBV7-4 and TRBJ1-5; D not certain. CDR3 length: 15 amino acids. Trimming cost V 3 bases and J 0 bases, with 9 bases left between them. The germline CDR1 and CDR2 sequences are SGHVT and SQSDAQ. The chain's CDR3 is CASSFAGYSNQPQHF. The CDR3 coding sequence is TGTGCCAGCAGCTTTGCAGGCTATAGCAATCAGCCCCAGCATTTT.

This chain links TRBV5-4 with TRBJ2-1, with TRBD2 identical over 8 bases. This CDR3 has 16 amino acids. Germline V CDR1 and CDR2: SGHNT, YYREEE (reference sequence). J gave up 9 bases and V 0 bases, and 11 bases lay outside the gene matches. The DNA for the CDR3 is TGTGCCAGCAGCTTGGCAGAACGGGGGGGCCCCGGTGAGCAGTTCTTC. Translated, it gives CASSLAERGGPGEQFF.

The chain recombines TRBV2 with TRBJ1-1; a possible D gene is TRBD1 (6 bases). V lost 6 bases to trimming and J lost 0 bases, with 14 bases between them. CDR1 and CDR2 from the germline V gene are SNHLY and FYNNEI. The CDR3 has 15 residues. DNA for the CDR3: TGTGCCAGCAGACAGGGCAGACACATGAACACTGAAGCTTTCTTT. The encoded protein is CASRQGRHMNTEAFF.

The V call is TRBV28, the J call TRBJ2-1, with D perhaps matching TRBD2 (7 bases). The V end lost 10 bases, the J end lost 0 bases, and 22 bases lay between the germline ends. The germline gives CDR1 MDHEN, CDR2 SYDVKM. The CDR3 sequence is 17 residues long. The CDR3 region is CAITGLAGASSYNEQFF. In DNA form, the CDR3 reads TGTGCCATTACGGGGTTGGCGGGGGCGAGCTCCTACAATGAGCAGTTCTTC.

This clone showed up just once. The J gene is TRBJ2-7, the V gene TRBV7-2; TRBD1 might be the D (6 bases). V was shortened by 1 base and J by 4 bases, with 14 bases between the two germline ends. The CDR3 consists of 15 residues. Germline V gives CDR1 SGHTA, CDR2 FQGNSA. The CDR3 protein is CASSLGQGQGYEQYF. For the CDR3, the DNA is TGTGCCAGCAGCTTAGGGCAGGGGCAGGGGTACGAGCAGTACTTC.

In this sample, this clone turned up a few times. This chain connects TRBV5-6 to TRBJ2-7; tentative D call: TRBD2 (6 bases). The ends were cut back, 0 bases at V and 3 bases at J, with 13 bases in the middle. The germline V gene encodes CDR1 SGHDT and CDR2 YYEEEE. The CDR3 has 15 amino acids. DNA of the CDR3: TGTGCCAGCAGCTTGGCCGGAGGGGTTCTCTACGAGCAGTACTTC. This sequence encodes CASSLAGGVLYEQYF.

This chain connects TRBV30 to TRBJ2-3; 13 bases align to TRBD2. The V segment lost 7 bases and the J segment 4 bases; nucleotides outside the gene matches: 8. Germline-derived CDR1 and CDR2 are GTSNPN and SVGIG (reference sequence). The CDR3 length is 15 residues. The CDR3: CAYLLAGGPPDTQYF. The CDR3 nucleotides are TGTGCCTACTTACTAGCGGGGGGGCCCCCAGATACGCAGTATTTT.

V usage is TRBV9 and J usage is TRBJ1-6; D is unclear. This CDR3 has 14 amino acids. The V gene's germline CDR1 is SGDLS and CDR2 YYNGEE. The V gene lost 4 bases and the J gene lost 9 bases, with 14 bases spanning the gap. In DNA form, the CDR3 reads TGTGCCAGCAGCCCCGAGGGTGGTAGTTCACCCCTCCACTTT. Residues: CASSPEGGSSPLHF.

This clone is a singleton in its sample. This rearrangement joins TRBV7-6 to TRBJ2-2; D remains unclear. Trimming removed 5 bases at V and 0 bases at J, with 10 bases between. Germline CDR1 reads SGHVS; CDR2 reads FNYEAQ. This CDR3 has 15 residues. The CDR3 protein is CASSHLLPNTGELFF. In DNA form, the CDR3 reads TGTGCCAGCAGCCACTTGTTGCCGAACACCGGGGAGCTGTTTTTT.

The V call is TRBV25-1, the J call TRBJ2-1; D remains ambiguous. Looked up from germline, CDR1 is MGHDK and CDR2 is SYGVNS. The CDR3 totals 12 residues. Trimming pared 5 bases from V and 4 bases from J, leaving 6 bases between. The CDR3 region is CASSSGYNEQFF. The CDR3, as DNA: TGTGCCAGCAGTTCAGGTTACAATGAGCAGTTCTTC.

This chain links TRBV2 with TRBJ1-1; D gene uncertain. The CDR3 has 13 amino acids. Germline CDR1 SNHLY, CDR2 FYNNEI. Trimming removed 6 bases from V and 1 base from J, with 9 bases in between. CDR3 in amino acids: CASRILANTEAFF. In DNA form, the CDR3 reads TGTGCCAGCAGGATTTTGGCGAACACTGAAGCTTTCTTT.